The 28 T cell receptor beta chains presented below share a single source sample, sequenced in a study of shared clonotypes between healthy human individuals. Profiling relied on immunoSEQ multiplex PCR, and the TCRdb table lists in-frame clones only, not all of them. The table records around 560,000 clones, approximately 95% of them present only once. Naive CD8 cells comprised CD45RO-negative, CCR7-positively selected cells, excluding terminally differentiated effector memory CD45RA+ cells. Sample: naive CD8+ T cells sorted from blood. The receptors derive from a woman under 40 in good health.

The chain has TRBV27 and TRBJ1-1, with a weak D call TRBD1 (5 bases). The CDR3 is 13 amino acids. V lost 5 bases and J lost 4, with 11 bases in between. Per germline, CDR1 MNHEY and CDR2 SMNVEV (reference sequence). CDR3: CASSPSGATEAFF. The DNA for the CDR3 is TGTGCCAGCAGTCCGAGTGGGGCCACTGAAGCTTTCTTT.

This rearrangement joins TRBV27 to TRBJ2-7, with TRBD1 matching over 7 bases. With 6 bases clipped from V and 4 bases from J, the junction kept 6 bases outside the gene matches. Germline CDR1 and CDR2: MNHEY and SMNVEV (reference sequence). The CDR3 has 13 amino acids. CDR3 region: CASSRGQRYEQYF. The CDR3 DNA follows: TGTGCCAGCAGCCGGGGACAGCGTTACGAGCAGTACTTC.

The chain has TRBV11-2 and TRBJ2-1, with 10 bases aligning to TRBD1. V lost 4 bases to trimming and J lost 3 bases; unmatched junction nucleotides: 3. Germline assignment: CDR1 SGHAT and CDR2 FQNNGV. This CDR3 contains 15 residues. CDR3 protein: CASSWGTGVYNEQFF. For the CDR3, the DNA is TGTGCCAGCAGCTGGGGGACAGGGGTCTACAATGAGCAGTTCTTC.

V is TRBV5-6 and J is TRBJ1-1; D might be TRBD1 (5 bases). CDR3 length: 15 residues. Germline V gene sequence: CDR1 SGHDT, CDR2 YYEEEE. Trimming removed 3 bases at V and 5 bases at J, with 17 bases between. The CDR3 reads CASSSGWGSRTEAFF. The CDR3 coding sequence is TGTGCCAGCAGCTCCGGGTGGGGCAGTAGGACTGAAGCTTTCTTT.

In nucleotides, the CDR3 is TGTGCCAGCAGCCAAGTTGGCTCACACTACGAGCAGTACTTC. It yields the protein CASSQVGSHYEQYF. The V call is TRBV4-2, the J call TRBJ2-7; D gene unclear. The germline V and J ends were trimmed by 1 base and 3 bases, with 10 bases remaining between them. Germline values: CDR1 LGHNA, CDR2 YNFKEQ. This CDR3 spans 14 amino acids.

This chain uses TRBV11-2 with TRBJ2-1, with TRBD1 as a possible D gene (5 bases). This CDR3 is built from 14 residues. V lost 1 base and J lost 9, with 13 bases in between. The germline V gene encodes CDR1 SGHAT and CDR2 FQNNGV. CDR3 sequence: CASSLAVGLAEQFF. The CDR3 bases are TGTGCCAGCAGCTTAGCAGTGGGGCTGGCTGAGCAGTTCTTC.

This chain links TRBV2 with TRBJ2-7; D unclear. CDR1 is SNHLY and CDR2 is FYNNEI in the germline V gene. V was clipped by 8 bases and J by 0 bases, with 11 bases between them. This CDR3 is 13 amino acids long. CDR3 loop: CASGRPSSYEQYF. The CDR3 nucleotides are TGTGCCAGCGGACGGCCGAGCTCCTACGAGCAGTACTTC.

The J gene is TRBJ2-7, the V gene TRBV6-5; 7 bases map to TRBD1. V shed 2 bases and J 3 bases; nucleotides not matched to a gene: 7. The CDR3 totals 15 residues. Germline V gene lookup returns CDR1 MNHEY and CDR2 SVGAGI. Written as DNA, the CDR3 is TGTGCCAGCAGTTACGAGGGACAGCCTAACTACGAGCAGTACTTC. Its protein product is CASSYEGQPNYEQYF.

The chain carries TRBV28 and TRBJ2-7; D might be TRBD1 (5 bases). Germline loops: CDR1 MDHEN, CDR2 SYDVKM. V lost 5 bases to trimming and J lost 4 bases, with 9 bases between them. The CDR3 runs to 12 residues. The CDR3, as DNA: TGTGCCAGCAGTATGACAGTTTACGAGCAGTACTTC. Translating gives CASSMTVYEQYF.

As concerns this clone: The same CDR3 arises from other DNA sequences in this sample as well. This rearrangement joins TRBV25-1 to TRBJ1-1, with D unresolved. V lost 6 bases and J 1 base, leaving 6 bases between the germline ends. The CDR3 extends over 12 amino acids. CDR1 is MGHDK and CDR2 is SYGVNS in the germline V gene. This CDR3 reads CASREGNTEAFF. CDR3 nucleotides: TGTGCCAGCAGAGAGGGGAACACTGAAGCTTTCTTT.

In this sample, this clone turned up a few times. Other DNA sequences in this sample translate to the same CDR3. The chain recombines TRBV6-5 with TRBJ2-2; D is possibly TRBD1 (5 bases). The CDR3 is 15 residues long. V gave up 0 bases and J gave up 1 base, with 6 bases separating them. Germline values: CDR1 MNHEY, CDR2 SVGAGI. CDR3 in DNA: TGTGCCAGCAGTTACTCAGGGGAGAACACCGGGGAGCTGTTTTTT. Amino acids: CASSYSGENTGELFF.

The CDR3 loop is CASSAQGFYEQYF. DNA for the CDR3: TGTGCCAGTAGTGCACAGGGGTTCTACGAGCAGTACTTC. The rearrangement links TRBV19 to TRBJ2-7; 7 bases fit TRBD1. This CDR3 region has 13 residues. Germline values: CDR1 LNHDA, CDR2 SQIVND (reference sequence). Trimming at V came to 5 bases and at J to 3 bases, leaving 4 bases not matched to a gene.

The rearrangement joins TRBV28 to TRBJ1-5; tentative D call: TRBD1 (5 bases). The CDR3 contains 13 residues. Germline values: CDR1 MDHEN, CDR2 SYDVKM. Trimming removed 5 bases from V and 2 bases from J, with 7 bases in between. The CDR3 sequence is CASSVGGNQPQHF. CDR3 nucleotides: TGTGCCAGCAGTGTGGGGGGCAATCAGCCCCAGCATTTT.

This rearrangement joins TRBV2 to TRBJ2-7, with D possibly being TRBD2 (7 bases). Trimming pared 6 bases from V and 2 bases from J, leaving 20 bases between. From germline, CDR1 is SNHLY and CDR2 FYNNEI. The CDR3 runs to 16 residues. As DNA, the CDR3 is TGTGCCAGCAGGAGCCGTGCGGGGGCACTAACCTACGAGCAGTACTTC. It yields the protein CASRSRAGALTYEQYF.

The chain joins TRBV10-3 to TRBJ2-5, with D hard to call. The CDR3 is 16 amino acids. Per germline, CDR1 ENHRY and CDR2 SYGVKD. The ends were cut back, 3 bases at V and 5 bases at J, with 19 bases in the middle. CDR3 coding DNA: TGTGCCATCAGTGAAGGTGGGTACTCGACCAGTGAGACCCAGTACTTC. The encoded protein is CAISEGGYSTSETQYF.

The chain couples TRBV12-5 to TRBJ2-1, with D perhaps matching TRBD1 (7 bases). The CDR3 has 15 residues. Germline CDR1 and CDR2: LGHNT and FRNRAP. The germline V and J ends were trimmed by 6 bases and 1 base, with 13 bases remaining between them. For the CDR3, the DNA is TGTGCTAGTGGGGAGGGGGCTGGGTCCTACAATGAGCAGTTCTTC. Amino acid sequence: CASGEGAGSYNEQFF.

This clone was counted once. This specimen includes other DNA sequences encoding the same CDR3. The rearrangement joins TRBV5-4 to TRBJ2-7; 7 bases match TRBD1. Trimming at V came to 0 bases and at J to 7 bases, leaving 1 base not matched to a gene. This CDR3 has 12 residues. The V gene's germline CDR1 is SGHNT and CDR2 YYREEE (reference sequence). CDR3 in amino acids: CASSLAGGEQYF. The CDR3 DNA reads as TGTGCCAGCAGCTTGGCAGGGGGTGAGCAGTACTTC.

The chain recombines TRBV5-6 with TRBJ1-2; D may be TRBD1 (6 bases). This CDR3 is 15 amino acids long. V lost 2 bases to trimming and J lost 4 bases, with 15 bases between them. Per germline, CDR1 SGHDT and CDR2 YYEEEE. The CDR3 loop is CASSFVGGVGYGYTF. DNA for the CDR3: TGTGCCAGCAGCTTCGTCGGGGGCGTCGGCTATGGCTACACCTTC.

The chain uses TRBV6-1 and TRBJ1-4; D not resolved. V dropped 3 bases and J dropped 7 bases, with 12 bases sitting between them. Germline lookup yields CDR1 MNHNS and CDR2 SASEGT. The CDR3 has 14 residues. CDR3 protein: CASSDQGSTEKLFF. The CDR3 DNA is TGTGCCAGCAGTGATCAAGGGTCGACTGAAAAACTGTTTTTT.

This rearrangement joins TRBV29-1 to TRBJ2-1; tentatively, D is TRBD2 (7 bases). The CDR3 totals 16 residues. Germline CDR1 is SQVTM and CDR2 is ANQGSEA. Trimming pared 1 base from V and 8 bases from J, leaving 21 bases between. Here the CDR3 reads CSVEVGAAGETYEQFF. DNA of the CDR3: TGCAGCGTTGAAGTGGGGGCTGCGGGAGAGACCTATGAGCAGTTCTTC.

CDR3 nucleotide sequence: TGTGCCAGCGAACCTATAGGAACAGGGGGAAATGAGCAGTTCTTC. Translating gives CASEPIGTGGNEQFF. This rearrangement joins TRBV14 to TRBJ2-1; TRBD1 agrees at 8 bases. The CDR3 sequence is 15 residues long. V gave up 8 bases and J gave up 7 bases; unmatched junction bases: 13. Germline-derived CDR1 and CDR2 are SGHDN and FVKESK.

The genes are TRBV28 and TRBJ2-7; 14 bases map to TRBD2. In germline, CDR1 is MDHEN, CDR2 SYDVKM. The V segment lost 6 bases and the J segment 1 base; nucleotides outside the gene matches: 17. This CDR3 has 20 amino acids. Here the CDR3 DNA reads TGTGCCAGCAGGCGAGGACTAGCGGGAGGAAGGGTTCTACGGTCCTACGAGCAGTACTTC. This sequence encodes CASRRGLAGGRVLRSYEQYF.

This chain links TRBV7-9 with TRBJ1-1; TRBD1 might be the D (6 bases). Germline-derived CDR1 and CDR2 are SEHNR and FQNEAQ (reference sequence). The CDR3 contains 14 residues. With 4 bases removed from V and 4 bases from J, the gap between germline ends came to 13 bases. The CDR3 loop is CASSSDSSITEAFF. The CDR3, as DNA: TGTGCCAGCAGCTCGGACAGTAGTATCACTGAAGCTTTCTTT.

This clone has only one observation. The chain couples TRBV6-1 to TRBJ1-1, with D maybe TRBD1 (5 bases). The V end was cut by 4 bases, the J end by 5 bases, with 8 bases between. The CDR3 runs to 12 residues. Germline loops: CDR1 MNHNS, CDR2 SASEGT. CDR3 in amino acids: CASSGTSTEAFF. The CDR3 DNA is TGTGCCAGCAGTGGGACAAGTACTGAAGCTTTCTTT.

V is TRBV4-1 and J is TRBJ1-4, with D possibly being TRBD1 (5 bases). Germline loops: CDR1 MGHRA, CDR2 YSYEKL. V lost 0 bases and J lost 8, with 7 bases in between. The CDR3 contains 13 residues. The CDR3 region is CASSQDREEKLFF. In DNA, the CDR3 is TGCGCCAGCAGCCAAGACAGGGAGGAAAAACTGTTTTTT.

The gene calls are TRBV27 and TRBJ2-1; D is ambiguous. This CDR3 spans 16 amino acids. The germline V gene has CDR1 MNHEY and CDR2 SMNVEV (reference sequence). Trimming stripped 2 bases from V and 1 base from J, with 12 bases between. CDR3 amino acids: CASSLGTKLSYNEQFF. CDR3 nucleotides: TGTGCCAGCAGTTTAGGCACGAAATTATCCTACAATGAGCAGTTCTTC.

This clone has more than one count but fewer than ten. Within the sample, other DNA sequences also encode this same CDR3. The chain employs TRBV27 and TRBJ2-7; 8 bases agree with TRBD2. The CDR3 contains 13 residues. CDR1 MNHEY and CDR2 SMNVEV come from the germline V gene (reference sequence). The trim removed 3 bases at V and 4 bases at J, leaving 2 bases unmatched. This CDR3 is CASSFGTSYEQYF. CDR3 in DNA: TGTGCCAGCAGTTTCGGGACTAGTTACGAGCAGTACTTC.

The chain recombines TRBV9 with TRBJ2-1; D ambiguous. V lost 0 bases and J lost 3, with 7 bases in between. The CDR3 length is 14 residues. CDR1 is SGDLS, CDR2 YYNGEE, per germline. The CDR3 nucleotides are TGTGCCAGCAGCGTAGACGGGTACTACAATGAGCAGTTCTTC. Amino acids: CASSVDGYYNEQFF.